The 28 T cell receptor beta chains below all came from one sample that was sequenced in a study of blood T cell repertoires in COVID-19. TCRdb keeps only in-frame clones here, not all; method: immunoSEQ multiplex PCR. Altogether over 200,000 clones are present, around 89% being singletons, with the ten largest covering roughly 2.5%. Sequencing was carried out using peripheral blood. These receptors all stem from a man younger than 40 with COVID-19, enrolled during active disease.

J is TRBJ2-2 and V is TRBV5-1; 8 positions match TRBD1. V gave up 1 base and J gave up 2 bases; unmatched junction bases: 16. The CDR3 is 20 amino acids. Germline V CDR1 and CDR2: SGHRS, YFSETQ. CDR3 sequence: CASSLLPRGRGVINTGELFF. CDR3 DNA: TGCGCCAGCAGCTTGTTACCCAGGGGGCGCGGTGTTATCAACACCGGGGAGCTGTTTTTT.

The chain recombines TRBV4-3 with TRBJ1-2; D is perhaps TRBD1 (6 bases). V was trimmed by 0 bases and J by 2 bases, leaving 10 bases between them. CDR3 length: 15 residues. CDR1 and CDR2 (germline): LGHNA, YSLEER. CDR3 bases: TGCGCCAGCAGCCAAGATCGCGACAGGAACTATGGCTACACCTTC. Translation gives CASSQDRDRNYGYTF.

This chain joins TRBV4-2 and TRBJ1-1, with D tentatively TRBD1 (6 bases). Germline-derived CDR1 and CDR2 are LGHNA and YNFKEQ. V was cut by 2 bases and J by 11 bases, with 12 bases left in between. The CDR3 has 12 residues. The CDR3 DNA sequence: TGTGCCAGCAGCCAACAAGGGGGGGATGCTTTCTTT. Protein product: CASSQQGGDAFF.

CDR3: CASSVGGNRGDEQYF. Here the CDR3 DNA reads TGTGCCAGCAGCGTAGGCGGAAACAGGGGTGACGAGCAGTACTTC. This chain links TRBV9 with TRBJ2-7; the match to TRBD1 covers 7 bases. The junction had 8 bases not matched to a gene; V was cut back by 0 bases and J by 5 bases. In germline, CDR1 is SGDLS, CDR2 YYNGEE. CDR3 length: 15 residues.

This rearrangement joins TRBV6-6 to TRBJ1-2; D remains ambiguous. The CDR3 spans 13 residues. Trimming shortened V by 2 bases and J by 1 base, and 5 bases separated the two germline ends. In germline, CDR1 is MNHNY, CDR2 SVGAGI (reference sequence). CDR3 in DNA: TGTGCCAGCAGTTACGAGGGTAACTATGGCTACACCTTC. Translating gives CASSYEGNYGYTF.

The rearrangement joins TRBV18 to TRBJ1-1; possibly TRBD1 for D (5 bases). Germline V gene sequence: CDR1 KGHSH, CDR2 LQKENI. V was clipped by 6 bases and J by 5 bases, with 13 bases between them. The CDR3 loop spans 13 amino acids. The CDR3 sequence is CASSPNRGTEAFF. The CDR3 bases are TGTGCCAGCTCTCCGAATCGGGGGACTGAAGCTTTCTTT.

This rearrangement joins TRBV19 to TRBJ1-1; D is perhaps TRBD1 (6 bases). The germline V gene encodes CDR1 LNHDA and CDR2 SQIVND (reference sequence). This CDR3 spans 16 amino acids. V lost 6 bases and J lost 3, with 20 bases in between. The CDR3 loop reads CASRGRTGPLDTEAFF. CDR3 bases: TGTGCCAGTAGGGGCCGTACAGGGCCGTTGGACACTGAAGCTTTCTTT.

DNA for the CDR3: TGTGCCAGCAGCTTGGGGGGCCGAAACAATCATCAGCCCCAGCATTTT. Translation gives CASSLGGRNNHQPQHF. The chain combines TRBV5-6 with TRBJ1-5, with a tentative D call TRBD1 (5 bases). Per germline, CDR1 SGHDT and CDR2 YYEEEE. CDR3 length: 16 residues. V was cut by 0 bases and J by 5 bases, with 15 bases left in between.

The chain combines TRBV6-5 with TRBJ1-2, with 7 bases identical to TRBD1. This CDR3 is 13 amino acids long. The junction had 1 base not matched to a gene; V was cut back by 6 bases and J by 0 bases. CDR1 is MNHEY and CDR2 is SVGAGI in the germline V gene. Here the CDR3 reads CASRGTANYGYTF. CDR3 coding DNA: TGTGCCAGCAGGGGGACAGCTAACTATGGCTACACCTTC.

This clone appeared once. The chain uses TRBV4-1 and TRBJ2-5; 9 bases are a match to TRBD2. The trim removed 3 bases at V and 5 bases at J, leaving 7 bases unmatched. Germline lookup yields CDR1 MGHRA and CDR2 YSYEKL. The CDR3 covers 15 residues. CDR3 DNA sequence: TGCGCCAGCAGCCATGGCGGGGGGGCCGACGAGACCCAGTACTTC. Residues: CASSHGGGADETQYF.

V usage is TRBV3-1 (or the pseudogene TRBV3-2) and J usage is TRBJ1-1; D not resolved. Germline V gene data show CDR1 as LGHDT and CDR2 as YNNKEL (reference sequence). CDR3 length: 14 amino acids. The V end was cut by 0 bases, the J end by 4 bases, with 9 bases between. In nucleotides, the CDR3 is TGTGCCAGCAGCCAAGATGACATAGGCACTGAAGCTTTCTTT. Translation: CASSQDDIGTEAFF.

The chain couples TRBV14 to TRBJ1-4; TRBD1 matches at 10 bases. Germline trimming cut 3 bases from V and 5 bases from J; bases unmatched to any gene: 6. Germline V gene data show CDR1 as SGHDN and CDR2 as FVKESK. The CDR3 loop spans 16 amino acids. The CDR3 sequence: CASSHLPGQGNEKLFF. The CDR3 DNA sequence: TGTGCCAGCAGCCATCTTCCGGGACAGGGGAATGAAAAACTGTTTTTT.

This clone was recorded a few times. V and J are TRBV27 and TRBJ1-1, with 8 bases fitting TRBD1. The CDR3 loop spans 13 amino acids. V shed 3 bases, J shed 7 bases, and the junction held 4 bases outside the gene matches. Germline V gene lookup returns CDR1 MNHEY and CDR2 SMNVEV (reference sequence). Written as DNA, the CDR3 is TGTGCCAGCAGTTTCGGACAGGGCCTTGAAGCTTTCTTT. It specifies CASSFGQGLEAFF.

The chain employs TRBV7-9 and TRBJ1-6; weak D call: TRBD1 (5 bases). The germline gives CDR1 SEHNR, CDR2 FQNEAQ (reference sequence). This CDR3 is built from 17 residues. V was pared by 5 bases and J by 6 bases, with 20 bases between. CDR3 amino acids: CASSPWGLTDGNSPLHF. The CDR3, as DNA: TGTGCCAGCAGCCCTTGGGGATTGACAGACGGTAATTCACCCCTCCACTTT.

This sequence joins TRBV6-6 and TRBJ1-1; the D gene is possibly TRBD1 (6 bases). With 6 bases removed from V and 5 bases from J, the gap between germline ends came to 10 bases. Germline CDR1 MNHNY, CDR2 SVGAGI (reference sequence). The CDR3 is made up of 12 amino acids. This CDR3 is CASSPQGTEAFF. The CDR3, as DNA: TGTGCCAGCAGCCCACAGGGAACTGAAGCTTTCTTT.

The rearrangement joins TRBV6-5 to TRBJ1-3, with D hard to call. Looked up from germline, CDR1 is MNHEY and CDR2 is SVGAGI. CDR3 length: 16 amino acids. V lost 0 bases and J 0 bases, leaving 9 bases between the germline ends. CDR3 DNA: TGTGCCAGCAGTTACTCCTACCGTTACTCTGGAAACACCATATATTTT. Translating gives CASSYSYRYSGNTIYF.

The J gene is TRBJ1-5, the V gene TRBV5-1, with TRBD1 matching over 7 bases. V was pared by 0 bases and J by 5 bases, with 5 bases of the junction left unmatched. This CDR3 is built from 15 residues. Per the germline V gene, CDR1 is SGHRS and CDR2 is YFSETQ. Here the CDR3 DNA reads TGCGCCAGCAGCTTGGATGTGACAGGGTATCAGCCCCAGCATTTT. Translated: CASSLDVTGYQPQHF.

The J gene is TRBJ1-2, the V gene TRBV18; 7 nucleotides line up with TRBD1. V shed 3 bases and J 4 bases; nucleotides not matched to a gene: 14. The CDR3 totals 17 residues. From germline, CDR1 is KGHSH and CDR2 LQKENI. The CDR3 reads CASSPWDSTLAFYGYTF. In DNA, the CDR3 is TGTGCCAGCTCACCTTGGGACAGTACCTTAGCCTTCTATGGCTACACCTTC.

The chain is built from TRBV18 and TRBJ2-2, with 13 bases fitting TRBD2. V lost 0 bases, J lost 5 bases, and 3 bases stayed unmatched. CDR1 is KGHSH, CDR2 LQKENI, per germline. The CDR3 runs 17 residues. The CDR3 loop is CASSPPPGLAGTGELFF. DNA of the CDR3: TGTGCCAGCTCACCACCGCCGGGACTAGCGGGGACCGGGGAGCTGTTTTTT. The entire variable domain, with the rest obtained from reference TRBV18 and TRBJ2-2, is as follows: NAGVMQNPRHLVRRRGQEARLRCSPMKGHSHVYWYRQLPEEGLKFMVYLQKENIIDESGMPKERFSAEFPKEGPSILRIQQVVRGDSAAYFCASSPPPGLAGTGELFFGEGSRLTVL.

This chain links TRBV6-6 with TRBJ2-1, with a possible D match to TRBD1 (5 bases). Between the trimmed V and J ends, which lost 0 bases and 4 bases, there was a span of 7 bases. The CDR3 consists of 14 residues. The germline gives CDR1 MNHNY, CDR2 SVGAGI (reference sequence). CDR3 DNA sequence: TGTGCCAGCAGTTACTCGACAGCATACAATGAGCAGTTCTTC. Translating it yields CASSYSTAYNEQFF.

The CDR3 is CASSYPTGTTEAFF. The CDR3 DNA reads TGTGCCAGCAGTTACCCTACAGGGACCACTGAAGCTTTCTTT. The chain is built from TRBV6-6 and TRBJ1-1; D is possibly TRBD1 (6 bases). Trimming pared 2 bases from V and 4 bases from J, leaving 11 bases between. The length of the CDR3 is 14 residues. CDR1 and CDR2 from the germline V gene are MNHNY and SVGAGI (reference sequence).

This sequence joins TRBV11-3 and TRBJ2-7, with D perhaps matching TRBD2 (6 bases). V was shortened by 3 bases and J by 5 bases, with 11 bases between the two germline ends. Germline assignment: CDR1 SGHNT and CDR2 YENEEA. The CDR3 extends over 13 amino acids. The CDR3 spells CASSFASEHEQYF. CDR3 coding DNA: TGTGCCAGCAGCTTCGCTAGCGAACACGAGCAGTACTTC.

The rearrangement links TRBV28 to TRBJ1-1, with 8 bases identical to TRBD1. CDR1 and CDR2 (germline): MDHEN, SYDVKM. Trimming at V came to 7 bases and at J to 4 bases, leaving 8 bases not matched to a gene. The CDR3 sequence is 14 residues long. CDR3 sequence reads: CASTGTGGVTEAFF. CDR3 coding DNA: TGTGCCAGCACCGGGACAGGAGGGGTCACTGAAGCTTTCTTT.

The chain couples TRBV15 to TRBJ1-1; possibly TRBD1 for D (6 bases). The V gene lost 0 bases and the J gene lost 5 bases, with 13 bases spanning the gap. The length of the CDR3 is 15 residues. Per the germline V gene, CDR1 is LNHNV and CDR2 is YYDKDF (reference sequence). The CDR3 DNA follows: TGTGCCACCAGCAGAGATCGGGGGGCATGGACTGAAGCTTTCTTT. This gives the protein CATSRDRGAWTEAFF.

This chain joins TRBV19 and TRBJ1-3, with TRBD1 matching 7 bases. Germline V gene lookup returns CDR1 LNHDA and CDR2 SQIVND (reference sequence). V lost 6 bases and J lost 1; bases outside the gene matches: 6. The CDR3 runs 15 residues. The CDR3 loop is CASRRQGSSGNTIYF. The CDR3 nucleotides read TGTGCCAGTAGACGACAGGGATCGTCTGGAAACACCATATATTTT.

The chain combines TRBV11-3 with TRBJ2-1; D is unclear. The CDR3 runs 13 residues. Deletions cut 1 base from V and 12 bases from J, with 13 bases between. Germline V gene data show CDR1 as SGHNT and CDR2 as YENEEA. In nucleotides, the CDR3 is TGTGCCAGCAGCTTAGGTGTGGAGTCGGTGCAGTTCTTC. Translating it yields CASSLGVESVQFF.

The V call is TRBV6-5, the J call TRBJ1-2; 8 bases are shared with TRBD1. This CDR3 spans 15 amino acids. The trim removed 3 bases at V and 4 bases at J, leaving 7 bases unmatched. CDR1 MNHEY and CDR2 SVGAGI come from the germline V gene. The CDR3 region has the DNA TGTGCCAGCAGTTATTCAGGGGGCTCGGGCTATGGCTACACCTTC. This encodes CASSYSGGSGYGYTF.

To note about this clone: This same CDR3 is encoded by further DNA sequences in the sample. The rearrangement uses TRBV18 and TRBJ2-3, with 14 bases identical to TRBD2. The CDR3 extends over 17 amino acids. The germline gives CDR1 KGHSH, CDR2 LQKENI. V was pared by 6 bases and J by 2 bases, with 7 bases of the junction left unmatched. CDR3 sequence: CASSPSGLAGDTDTQYF. In DNA, the CDR3 is TGTGCCAGCTCCCCATCGGGACTAGCGGGGGACACAGATACGCAGTATTTT.